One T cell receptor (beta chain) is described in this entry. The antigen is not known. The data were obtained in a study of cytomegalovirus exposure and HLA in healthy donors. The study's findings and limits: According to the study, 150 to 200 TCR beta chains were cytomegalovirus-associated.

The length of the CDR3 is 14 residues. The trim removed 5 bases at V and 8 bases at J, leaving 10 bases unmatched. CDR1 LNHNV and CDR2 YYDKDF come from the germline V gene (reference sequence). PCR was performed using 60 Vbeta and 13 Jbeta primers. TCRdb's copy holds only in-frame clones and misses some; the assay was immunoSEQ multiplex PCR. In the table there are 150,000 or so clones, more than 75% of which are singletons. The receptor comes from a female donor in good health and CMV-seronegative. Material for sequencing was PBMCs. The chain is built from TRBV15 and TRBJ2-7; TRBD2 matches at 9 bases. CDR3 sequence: CATSRGGEGTKQYF. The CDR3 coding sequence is TGTGCCACCAGCCGCGGGGGGGAGGGTACGAAGCAGTACTTC.